This note documents a single TCR beta chain sequence. The germline gives CDR1 SGHRS, CDR2 YFSETQ. V was shortened by 2 bases and J by 0 bases, with 8 bases between the two germline ends. The CDR3 sequence is 14 residues long. Authors' analysis steps: Counts of nucleated cells, estimated from reference gene primer amplification, were obtained. The method was immunoSEQ multiplex PCR; TCRdb's version includes in-frame clones alone and lacks a portion of them. The DNA was the basis for D and trimming; V, J and clone size are from that table. The data show around 100,000 clones, over 75% seen once. This entry is derived from a study of blood T cell repertoires in COVID-19. Study overall: Samples taken during acute and convalescent COVID-19 were collected in the United States, Italy and Spain. From T cells, B-cell-depleted T cells, or PBMCs came the material, which was cDNA or gDNA.

The source of this sequence is a human donor in a cohort sampled during active COVID-19. Material: peripheral blood. The J gene is TRBJ1-1, the V gene TRBV5-1; D is ambiguous. CDR3 DNA: TGCGCCAGCAGCTTCGCAGAAATGAACACTGAAGCTTTCTTT. Protein product: CASSFAEMNTEAFF.